This is a list of T cell receptor beta chains from one sample in a study of identical twins' blood T cells. TCRdb itself ran the 5' RACE reads through MiXCR, one entry per CDR3 protein. This table has hundreds of thousands of distinct CDR3 sequences, over 25% appearing once. Specimen: PBMCs. All receptors derive from a woman between 18 and 50 years old in good health. Each CDR3 is given with its conserved first and last residue. D genes are given only for firm matches. Size is omitted from some rows. Given values are once, few, many or a class for expanded clones.

size,D,V,J,CDR3,DNA
many,-,TRBV6-5,TRBJ1-1,CASRGPNTEAFF,TGTGCCAGCAGGGGCCCCAACACTGAAGCTTTCTTT
-,-,TRBV6-6,TRBJ2-1,CASSYGGGYYNEQFF,TGTGCCAGCAGTTACGGCGGGGGCTACTACAATGAGCAGTTCTTC
-,-,TRBV12-3/TRBV12-4,TRBJ2-3,CASSPQGAPDTQYF,TGTGCCAGCAGCCCACAGGGTGCCCCAGATACGCAGTATTTT
few,TRBD1,TRBV5-1,TRBJ1-1,CASSFRTGDPNTEAFF,TGCGCCAGCAGCTTCAGGACAGGGGACCCGAACACTGAAGCTTTCTTT
-,TRBD2,TRBV20-1,TRBJ2-1,CSAAAPGTSGRGQFF,TGCAGTGCAGCAGCCCCCGGGACTAGCGGGAGGGGGCAGTTCTTC
few,-,TRBV9,TRBJ1-1,CASSVLPGNTQAFF,TGTGCCAGCAGCGTCCTCCCCGGGAACACTCAAGCTTTCTTT
few,-,TRBV10-1,TRBJ1-3,CASSEPGKTIYF,TGCGCCAGCAGTGAACCGGGGAAAACCATATATTTT
-,-,TRBV5-1,TRBJ1-5,CASSLLGSGNQPQHF,TGCGCCAGCAGCTTGTTAGGGTCGGGCAATCAGCCCCAGCATTTT
few,TRBD1,TRBV29-1,TRBJ2-5,CSVLSDRDQETQYF,TGCAGCGTTCTATCGGACAGGGACCAAGAGACCCAGTACTTC
-,-,TRBV5-1,TRBJ1-1,CASSLSSGYTEAFF,TGCGCCAGCAGCTTGTCATCAGGGTACACTGAAGCTTTCTTT
few,TRBD1,TRBV5-1,TRBJ1-2,CASSFDRGGGYTF,TGCGCCAGCAGCTTTGACAGGGGAGGAGGCTACACCTTC
-,-,TRBV4-3,TRBJ2-3,CASSQEGPGDTDTQYF,TGCGCCAGCAGCCAAGAGGGACCAGGGGACACAGATACGCAGTATTTT
-,-,TRBV6-1,TRBJ1-2,CASCIRVGELSYGYTF,TGTGCCAGCTGCATACGGGTTGGGGAGCTCAGCTATGGCTACACCTTC
few,-,TRBV7-2,TRBJ1-2,CASSLRRGYGYTF,TGTGCCAGCAGCCTCCGACGGGGCTATGGCTACACCTTC
few,-,TRBV25-1,TRBJ2-7,CASSRSTYEQYF,TGTGCCAGCAGTCGTTCCACCTACGAGCAGTACTTC
-,-,TRBV5-1,TRBJ1-5,CASTLTGNLGQPQHF,TGCGCCAGCACCCTCACAGGGAATTTAGGACAGCCCCAGCATTTT
-,-,TRBV6-6,TRBJ1-6,CASSYRVNSPLHF,TGTGCCAGCAGTTACAGAGTTAATTCACCCCTCCACTTT
-,TRBD2,TRBV4-3,TRBJ2-5,CASSQQSGSQETQYF,TGCGCCAGCAGCCAACAGAGCGGGAGTCAGGAGACCCAGTACTTC